Below, 2 T cell receptor beta chains from the same sample are listed, as sequenced in a study of cytomegalovirus exposure and HLA in healthy donors. PCR primers comprised 60 Vbeta and 13 Jbeta primers. Produced via immunoSEQ multiplex PCR; TCRdb's table is partial and in-frame only. The table has 150,000 to 200,000 clones, roughly 79% seen once. Material: PBMCs. These receptors originate from a man aged 45-65 years in good health and CMV-seropositive.

The V and J genes are TRBV6-5 and TRBJ1-2, with D maybe TRBD1 (5 bases). CDR3 size: 14 residues. CDR1 is MNHEY, CDR2 SVGAGI, per germline. V was trimmed by 7 bases and J by 4 bases, leaving 16 bases between them. CDR3: CASTRQTETYGYTF. In nucleotides, the CDR3 is TGTGCCAGCACCAGACAGACTGAGACCTATGGCTACACCTTC.

The chain is built from TRBV4-2 and TRBJ1-5; 7 bases line up with TRBD1. The germline V gene has CDR1 LGHNA and CDR2 YNFKEQ. V was clipped by 0 bases and J by 4 bases; unmatched bases: 12. The CDR3 is 18 amino acids. The CDR3 DNA reads TGTGCCAGCAGCCAAGAGTGGGCGGGGACAGTCATAAATCAGCCCCAGCATTTT. Translating gives CASSQEWAGTVINQPQHF.